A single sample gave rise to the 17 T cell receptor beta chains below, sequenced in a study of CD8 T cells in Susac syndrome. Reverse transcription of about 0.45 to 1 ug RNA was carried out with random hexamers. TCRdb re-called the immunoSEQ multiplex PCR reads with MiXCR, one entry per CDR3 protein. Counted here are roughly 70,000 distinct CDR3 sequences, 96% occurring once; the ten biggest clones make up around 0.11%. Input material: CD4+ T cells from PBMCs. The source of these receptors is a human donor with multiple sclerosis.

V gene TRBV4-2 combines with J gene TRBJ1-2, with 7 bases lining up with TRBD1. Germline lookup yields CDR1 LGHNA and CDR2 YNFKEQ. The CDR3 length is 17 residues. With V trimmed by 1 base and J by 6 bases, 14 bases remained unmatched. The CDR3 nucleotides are TGTGCCAGCAGCCAAGTACGTCGAGCAGGGGGTATGGATGGCTACACCTTC. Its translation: CASSQVRRAGGMDGYTF.

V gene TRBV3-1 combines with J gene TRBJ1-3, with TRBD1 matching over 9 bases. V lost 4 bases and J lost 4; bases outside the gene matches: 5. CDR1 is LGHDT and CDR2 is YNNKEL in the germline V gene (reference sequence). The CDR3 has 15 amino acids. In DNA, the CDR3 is TGTGCCAGCAGCCGCGCGGGACAGGGAGGAAACACCATATATTTT. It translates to CASSRAGQGGNTIYF.

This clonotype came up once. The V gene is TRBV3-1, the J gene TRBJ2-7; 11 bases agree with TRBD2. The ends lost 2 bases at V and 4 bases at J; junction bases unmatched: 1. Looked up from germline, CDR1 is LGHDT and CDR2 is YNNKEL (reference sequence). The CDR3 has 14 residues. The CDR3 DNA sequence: TGTGCCAGCAGCCAAACTAGCGGGGGTTACGAGCAGTACTTC. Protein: CASSQTSGGYEQYF.

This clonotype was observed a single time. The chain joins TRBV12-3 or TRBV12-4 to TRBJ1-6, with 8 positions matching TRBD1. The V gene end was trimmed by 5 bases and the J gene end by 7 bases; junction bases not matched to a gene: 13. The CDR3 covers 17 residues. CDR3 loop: CASSLVGGTGDNSPLHF. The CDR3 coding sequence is TGTGCCAGCAGTCTCGTGGGCGGGACAGGCGACAATTCACCCCTCCACTTT.

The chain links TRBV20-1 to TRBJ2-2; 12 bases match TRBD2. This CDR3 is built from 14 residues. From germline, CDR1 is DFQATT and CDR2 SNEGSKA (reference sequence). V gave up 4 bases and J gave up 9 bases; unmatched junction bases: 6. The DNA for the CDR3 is TGCAGTGCTACTAGCGGGGGGGCCCTAAGGGAGCTGTTTTTT. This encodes CSATSGGALRELFF.

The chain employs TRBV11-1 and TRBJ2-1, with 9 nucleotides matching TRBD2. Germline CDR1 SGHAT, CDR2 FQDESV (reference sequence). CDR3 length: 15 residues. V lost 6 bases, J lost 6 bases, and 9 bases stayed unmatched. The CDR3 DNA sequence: TGTGCCAGCAGTAAGCGGGGGGCTCAGGTCAATGAGCAGTTCTTC. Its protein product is CASSKRGAQVNEQFF.

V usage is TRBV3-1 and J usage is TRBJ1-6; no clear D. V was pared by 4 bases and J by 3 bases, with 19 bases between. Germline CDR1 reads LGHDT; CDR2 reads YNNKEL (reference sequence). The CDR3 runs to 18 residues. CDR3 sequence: CASSPRALDLFYNSPLHF. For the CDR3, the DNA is TGTGCCAGCAGCCCCCGGGCACTAGATCTATTCTATAATTCACCCCTCCACTTT.

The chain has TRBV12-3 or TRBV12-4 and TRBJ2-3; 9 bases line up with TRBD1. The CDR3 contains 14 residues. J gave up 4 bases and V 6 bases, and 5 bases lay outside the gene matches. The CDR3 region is CASRGQGWADTQYF. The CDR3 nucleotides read TGTGCCAGCAGGGGACAGGGATGGGCAGATACGCAGTATTTT.

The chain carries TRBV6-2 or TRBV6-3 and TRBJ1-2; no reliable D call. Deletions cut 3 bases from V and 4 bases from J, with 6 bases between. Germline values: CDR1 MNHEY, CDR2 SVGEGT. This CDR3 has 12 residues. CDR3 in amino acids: CASSYGSYGYTF. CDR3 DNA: TGTGCCAGCAGTTATGGCTCCTATGGCTACACCTTC.

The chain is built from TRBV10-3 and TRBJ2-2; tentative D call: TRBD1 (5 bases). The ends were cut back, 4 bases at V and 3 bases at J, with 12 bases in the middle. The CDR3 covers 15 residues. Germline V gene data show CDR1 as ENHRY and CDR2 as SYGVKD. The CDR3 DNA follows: TGTGCCATCAGTGTATCTATAGGGGACACCGGGGAGCTGTTTTTT. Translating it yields CAISVSIGDTGELFF.

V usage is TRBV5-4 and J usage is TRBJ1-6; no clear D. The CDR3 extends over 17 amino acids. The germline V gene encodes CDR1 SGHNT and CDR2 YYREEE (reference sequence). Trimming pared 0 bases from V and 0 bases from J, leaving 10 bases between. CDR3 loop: CASSLGRAGSYNSPLHF. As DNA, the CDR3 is TGTGCCAGCAGCTTGGGTCGGGCGGGCTCCTATAATTCACCCCTCCACTTT.

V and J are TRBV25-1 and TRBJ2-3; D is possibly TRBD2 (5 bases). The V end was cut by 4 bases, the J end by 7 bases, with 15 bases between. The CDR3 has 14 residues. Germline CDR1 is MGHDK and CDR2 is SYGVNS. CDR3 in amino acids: CASSGRDGSYTQYF. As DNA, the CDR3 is TGTGCCAGCAGTGGACGGGATGGGAGTTATACGCAGTATTTT. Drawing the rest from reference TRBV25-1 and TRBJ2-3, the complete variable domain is EADIYQTPRYLVIGTGKKITLECSQTMGHDKMYWYQQDPGMELHLIHYSYGVNSTEKGDLSSESTVSRIRTEHFPLTLESARPSHTSQYLCASSGRDGSYTQYFGPGTRLTVL.

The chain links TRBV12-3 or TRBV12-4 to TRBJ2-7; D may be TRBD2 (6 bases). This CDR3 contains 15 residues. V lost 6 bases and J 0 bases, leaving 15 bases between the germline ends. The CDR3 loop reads CASSPLGGASYEQYF. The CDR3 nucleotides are TGTGCCAGCAGCCCCTTGGGGGGTGCCTCCTACGAGCAGTACTTC.

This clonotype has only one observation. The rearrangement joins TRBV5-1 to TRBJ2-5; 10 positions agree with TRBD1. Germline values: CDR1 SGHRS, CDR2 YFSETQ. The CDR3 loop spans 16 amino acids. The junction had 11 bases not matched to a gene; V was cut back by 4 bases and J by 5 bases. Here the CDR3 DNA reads TGCGCCAGCAGCCTTTCGCCGGGACAGGGGATGGAGACCCAGTACTTC. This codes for CASSLSPGQGMETQYF.

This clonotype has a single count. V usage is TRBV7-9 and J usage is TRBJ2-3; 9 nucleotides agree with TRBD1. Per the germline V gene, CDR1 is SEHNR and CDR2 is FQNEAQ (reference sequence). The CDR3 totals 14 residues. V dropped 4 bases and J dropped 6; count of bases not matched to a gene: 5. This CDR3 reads CASSSRDRVDTQYF. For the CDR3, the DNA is TGTGCCAGCAGCTCCCGGGACAGGGTTGATACGCAGTATTTT.

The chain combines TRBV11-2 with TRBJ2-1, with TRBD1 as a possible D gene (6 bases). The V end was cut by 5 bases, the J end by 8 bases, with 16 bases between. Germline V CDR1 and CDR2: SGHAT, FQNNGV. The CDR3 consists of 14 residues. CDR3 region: CASSLQGRIHEQFF. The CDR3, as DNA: TGTGCCAGCAGCCTCCAGGGGCGAATCCATGAGCAGTTCTTC.

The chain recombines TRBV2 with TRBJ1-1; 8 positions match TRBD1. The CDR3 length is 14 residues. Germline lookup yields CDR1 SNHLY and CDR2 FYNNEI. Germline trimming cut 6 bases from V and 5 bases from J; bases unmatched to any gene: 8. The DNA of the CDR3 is TGTGCCAGCAGGCTCACAGGGGGAGGGACTGAAGCTTTCTTT. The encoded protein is CASRLTGGGTEAFF.